These 32 T cell receptor beta chains originate from one sample sequenced in a study of blood T cell repertoires in COVID-19. Sequenced by immunoSEQ multiplex PCR; TCRdb stores in-frame clones only, minus some. The sample holds some 66,000 clones, about 90% seen once. The sample comprised peripheral blood. These receptors all stem from a human donor in a cohort sampled during active COVID-19.

The chain couples TRBV28 to TRBJ2-5; weak D call: TRBD1 (7 bases). The CDR3 covers 14 residues. Looked up from germline, CDR1 is MDHEN and CDR2 is SYDVKM. The ends were cut back, 2 bases at V and 4 bases at J, with 11 bases in the middle. CDR3 sequence reads: CASSLRQGGETQYF. CDR3 DNA sequence: TGTGCCAGCAGTTTACGACAGGGAGGAGAGACCCAGTACTTC.

This chain uses TRBV6-6 with TRBJ2-6, with 8 bases identical to TRBD1. CDR1 and CDR2 (germline): MNHNY, SVGAGI (reference sequence). CDR3 length: 14 residues. The ends lost 8 bases at V and 2 bases at J; junction bases unmatched: 2. The DNA for the CDR3 is TGTGCCAGCGGACAGGGCGCTGGGGCCAACGTCCTGACTTTC. It codes for CASGQGAGANVLTF.

The chain employs TRBV3-1 (or the pseudogene TRBV3-2) and TRBJ2-5, with 14 positions matching TRBD2. The germline V gene has CDR1 LGHDT and CDR2 YNNKEL (reference sequence). V shed 5 bases and J 5 bases; nucleotides not matched to a gene: 4. CDR3 size: 15 residues. The DNA of the CDR3 is TGTGCCAGCAGCGCTCGACTAGCGGGGGGGGAGACCCAGTACTTC. This encodes CASSARLAGGETQYF.

This chain uses TRBV28 with TRBJ1-5, with D possibly matching TRBD1 (5 bases). The CDR3 is made up of 14 amino acids. Germline CDR1 MDHEN, CDR2 SYDVKM. Trimming cost V 5 bases and J 7 bases, with 15 bases left between them. The CDR3 here is CASSAPDKGQPQHF. As DNA, the CDR3 is TGTGCCAGCAGTGCCCCGGACAAAGGACAGCCCCAGCATTTT.

V is TRBV11-2 and J is TRBJ2-7; TRBD1 matches at 9 bases. V lost 4 bases to trimming and J lost 0 bases; unmatched junction nucleotides: 7. The germline V gene has CDR1 SGHAT and CDR2 FQNNGV. The CDR3 has 16 residues. CDR3 loop: CASSSPGTGFSYEQYF. The CDR3 nucleotides read TGTGCCAGCAGCTCCCCTGGGACAGGGTTCTCCTACGAGCAGTACTTC. The full variable domain, its missing parts supplied by reference TRBV11-2 and TRBJ2-7, is EAGVAQSPRYKIIEKRQSVAFWCNPISGHATLYWYQQILGQGPKLLIQFQNNGVVDDSQLPKDRFSAERLKGVDSTLKIQPAKLEDSAVYLCASSSPGTGFSYEQYFGPGTRLTVT.

This clone was detected only a few times. This rearrangement joins TRBV7-2 to TRBJ1-6; 8 bases are a match to TRBD1. V was pared by 5 bases and J by 10 bases, with 10 bases of the junction left unmatched. The germline V gene has CDR1 SGHTA and CDR2 FQGNSA. The CDR3 covers 15 residues. Here the CDR3 DNA reads TGTGCCAGCAGCATGACAGGGGCCCCTGAATCACCCCTCCACTTT. This encodes CASSMTGAPESPLHF.

V and J are TRBV29-1 and TRBJ2-2; tentative D call: TRBD1 (6 bases). Germline V gene sequence: CDR1 SQVTM, CDR2 ANQGSEA. V lost 6 bases, J lost 4 bases, and 24 bases lay in between. This CDR3 contains 17 residues. The chain's CDR3 is CSVAWARLRGVTGELFF. The CDR3 DNA reads as TGCAGCGTGGCTTGGGCCCGGCTCAGGGGCGTCACCGGGGAGCTGTTTTTT.

The rearrangement joins TRBV28 to TRBJ1-6; D gene ambiguous. From germline, CDR1 is MDHEN and CDR2 SYDVKM. CDR3 length: 14 amino acids. Trimming removed 6 bases at V and 3 bases at J, with 9 bases between. The CDR3 DNA sequence: TGTGCCAGCAGCCTAGGACTCTATAATTCACCCCTCCACTTT. Its protein product is CASSLGLYNSPLHF.

V usage is TRBV19 and J usage is TRBJ2-3, with a weak D call TRBD2 (6 bases). The CDR3 length is 14 residues. Per the germline V gene, CDR1 is LNHDA and CDR2 is SQIVND (reference sequence). V lost 8 bases and J 0 bases, leaving 12 bases between the germline ends. The CDR3 region has the DNA TGTGCCAGTGGGGCGGGGCTCAGCACAGATACGCAGTATTTT. It yields the protein CASGAGLSTDTQYF.

The CDR3 DNA reads as TGTGCCTGGAGTCCCAAACAGGGGAGTTACTATGGCTACACCTTC. It encodes CAWSPKQGSYYGYTF. J is TRBJ1-2 and V is TRBV30; TRBD1 matches at 7 bases. CDR1 GTSNPN and CDR2 SVGIG come from the germline V gene (reference sequence). Trimming at V came to 2 bases and at J to 3 bases, leaving 9 bases not matched to a gene. This CDR3 is built from 15 residues. Using reference TRBV30 and TRBJ1-2 for the parts outside the CDR3, the full variable domain is SQTIHQWPATLVQPVGSPLSLECTVEGTSNPNLYWYRQAAGRGLQLLFYSVGIGQISSEVPQNLSASRPQDRQFILSSKKLLLSDSGFYLCAWSPKQGSYYGYTFGSGTRLTVV.

This clone was seen just once. The V gene is TRBV11-3, the J gene TRBJ2-7; possibly TRBD2 for D (7 bases). This CDR3 is 15 amino acids long. Trimming stripped 0 bases from V and 4 bases from J, with 13 bases between. Germline V gene sequence: CDR1 SGHNT, CDR2 YENEEA. The CDR3 DNA follows: TGTGCCAGCAGCTTAGATGGGGGGGCGGTGTACGAGCAGTACTTC. This encodes CASSLDGGAVYEQYF.

The chain links TRBV7-2 to TRBJ1-4; D gene unclear. This CDR3 is 14 amino acids long. The V end was cut by 2 bases, the J end by 6 bases, with 10 bases between. Germline CDR1 reads SGHTA; CDR2 reads FQGNSA. The CDR3 coding sequence is TGTGCCAGCAGCTTATCTCCCGGTGATGAAAAACTGTTTTTT. This codes for CASSLSPGDEKLFF.

The chain recombines TRBV9 with TRBJ1-2; 7 bases are shared with TRBD1. The junction had 9 bases not matched to a gene; V was cut back by 3 bases and J by 4 bases. Germline loops: CDR1 SGDLS, CDR2 YYNGEE. The CDR3 has 15 amino acids. CDR3 sequence: CASSATGARTYGYTF. Written as DNA, the CDR3 is TGTGCCAGCAGCGCCACAGGGGCTAGGACCTATGGCTACACCTTC.

The V call is TRBV5-1, the J call TRBJ2-5; unclear D gene. V lost 0 bases and J lost 5, with 8 bases in between. Germline V CDR1 and CDR2: SGHRS, YFSETQ. CDR3 size: 13 residues. The CDR3 loop reads CASSLGHGETQYF. DNA of the CDR3: TGCGCCAGCAGCTTGGGTCACGGGGAGACCCAGTACTTC.

This clone was recorded once. The chain uses TRBV11-3 and TRBJ2-5; tentatively, D is TRBD1 (6 bases). Trimming left V 5 bases short and J 4 bases short, with 14 bases between. The germline gives CDR1 SGHNT, CDR2 YENEEA. The CDR3 has 14 residues. CDR3 loop: CASSRGQNSETQYF. DNA of the CDR3: TGTGCCAGCAGCCGTGGACAGAACTCAGAGACCCAGTACTTC.

The rearrangement links TRBV7-3 to TRBJ1-1, with a tentative D call TRBD1 (5 bases). The V end lost 5 bases, the J end lost 1 base, and 8 bases lay between the germline ends. Germline V gene lookup returns CDR1 SGHTA and CDR2 FQGTGA. This CDR3 has 13 residues. CDR3 in DNA: TGTGCCAGCAGCCGCAGGGAGAACACTGAAGCTTTCTTT. It translates to CASSRRENTEAFF.

The chain has TRBV28 and TRBJ2-3, with D possibly matching TRBD2 (5 bases). Trimming took off 3 bases at V and 2 bases at J, with 12 bases between the two ends. Germline V gives CDR1 MDHEN, CDR2 SYDVKM. The length of the CDR3 is 15 residues. CDR3 amino acids: CASSFRASLTDTQYF. Written as DNA, the CDR3 is TGTGCCAGCAGTTTTCGAGCTAGCCTCACAGATACGCAGTATTTT.

V is TRBV7-9 and J is TRBJ2-1; TRBD2 matches 10 bases. There are 16 residues in the CDR3. Losses at the gene ends were 0 bases for V and 5 bases for J; bases not matched to a gene: 4. The V gene's germline CDR1 is SEHNR and CDR2 FQNEAQ (reference sequence). CDR3 nucleotide sequence: TGTGCCAGCAGCTTAGCGCTAGCGGGAGATGACAATGAGCAGTTCTTC. Its translation: CASSLALAGDDNEQFF.

V gene TRBV7-2 combines with J gene TRBJ2-5; no clear D gene. CDR1 and CDR2 (germline): SGHTA, FQGNSA. The CDR3 consists of 13 residues. V was shortened by 0 bases and J by 5 bases, with 7 bases between the two germline ends. The CDR3 reads CASSLAPRETQYF. As DNA, the CDR3 is TGTGCCAGCAGCTTAGCCCCTAGGGAGACCCAGTACTTC. Full variable domain (rest looked up from reference TRBV7-2 and TRBJ2-5): GAGVSQSPSNKVTEKGKDVELRCDPISGHTALYWYRQSLGQGLEFLIYFQGNSAPDKSGLPSDRFSAERTGGSVSTLTIQRTQQEDSAVYLCASSLAPRETQYFGPGTRLLVL.

In its sample, this clone was seen once. The CDR3: CASRPGTSGRPYEQYF. Here the CDR3 DNA reads TGTGCCAGTAGACCTGGGACTAGCGGGAGACCCTACGAGCAGTACTTC. The chain combines TRBV19 with TRBJ2-7; 14 nucleotides align to TRBD2. The germline CDR1 and CDR2 sequences are LNHDA and SQIVND (reference sequence). Trimming cost V 6 bases and J 2 bases; bases outside gene matches: 6. The CDR3 length is 16 residues.

As DNA, the CDR3 is TGTGCCAGCAGCTTAACCGACAGGGTGGTGAACACTGAAGCTTTCTTT. Its protein is CASSLTDRVVNTEAFF. The V and J genes are TRBV7-6 and TRBJ1-1, with 7 nucleotides matching TRBD1. Germline V gene data show CDR1 as SGHVS and CDR2 as FNYEAQ. CDR3 size: 16 residues. V was pared by 2 bases and J by 0 bases, with 6 bases of the junction left unmatched.

This sequence joins TRBV28 and TRBJ1-6; D not certain. The V gene's germline CDR1 is MDHEN and CDR2 SYDVKM. CDR3 length: 12 amino acids. Deletions cut 6 bases from V and 11 bases from J, with 11 bases between. CDR3 bases: TGTGCCAGCAGCGATAGACTTGCACCCCTCCACTTT. This codes for CASSDRLAPLHF.

The CDR3 loop reads CASSRTGTNSPLHF. DNA for the CDR3: TGTGCCAGCAGTAGAACAGGCACCAACTCACCCCTCCACTTT. The rearrangement uses TRBV6-4 and TRBJ1-6; maybe TRBD1 (5 bases). Trimming shortened V by 5 bases and J by 10 bases, and 15 bases separated the two germline ends. Germline V gene data show CDR1 as MRHNA and CDR2 as SNTAGT. This CDR3 spans 14 amino acids.

The chain couples TRBV2 to TRBJ1-1; D might be TRBD1 (6 bases). V lost 7 bases, J lost 3 bases, and 15 bases lay in between. The CDR3 loop spans 14 amino acids. Germline CDR1 is SNHLY and CDR2 is FYNNEI. CDR3 sequence (DNA): TGTGCCAGCACCTACAGGGAAGGAGACACTGAAGCTTTCTTT. Protein sequence: CASTYREGDTEAFF.

The V call is TRBV28, the J call TRBJ1-2; D gene uncertain. CDR1 is MDHEN, CDR2 SYDVKM, per germline. V was pared by 3 bases and J by 5 bases, with 16 bases between. The CDR3 extends over 15 amino acids. CDR3 loop: CASSLRGGPSYGYTF. The CDR3 DNA reads TGTGCCAGCAGTTTGCGGGGTGGCCCTAGTTATGGCTACACCTTC.

V and J are TRBV14 and TRBJ1-1; a possible D gene is TRBD1 (6 bases). The CDR3 sequence is 12 residues long. Germline-derived CDR1 and CDR2 are SGHDN and FVKESK. V lost 1 base, J lost 11 bases, and 11 bases lay in between. The CDR3 is CASSQGSGVAFF. The CDR3 DNA is TGTGCCAGCAGCCAAGGGTCAGGGGTGGCTTTCTTT.

The V and J genes are TRBV16 and TRBJ1-1; D is possibly TRBD1 (6 bases). Germline CDR1 reads KGHSY; CDR2 reads FQNENV. The CDR3 contains 15 residues. Trimming removed 0 bases at V and 5 bases at J, with 13 bases between. CDR3 in DNA: TGTGCCAGCAGCCAATCGGGGGCGGGGGTAACTGAAGCTTTCTTT. This encodes CASSQSGAGVTEAFF. Full variable domain (rest looked up from reference TRBV16 and TRBJ1-1): GEEVAQTPKHLVRGEGQKAKLYCAPIKGHSYVFWYQQVLKNEFKFLISFQNENVFDETGMPKERFSAKCLPNSPCSLEIQATKLEDSAVYFCASSQSGAGVTEAFFGQGTRLTVV.

The V call is TRBV27, the J call TRBJ2-5; TRBD2 matches at 10 bases. CDR1 MNHEY and CDR2 SMNVEV come from the germline V gene (reference sequence). CDR3 length: 15 amino acids. J lost 5 bases, V lost 2 bases, and 5 bases had no gene match. The CDR3 coding sequence is TGTGCCAGCAGTTTAAGCGGGAGGGCCCGGGAGACCCAGTACTTC. Its translation: CASSLSGRARETQYF.

The chain has TRBV27 and TRBJ2-1; 11 bases match TRBD2. CDR1 is MNHEY and CDR2 is SMNVEV in the germline V gene (reference sequence). The V and J ends lost 10 bases and 5 bases, in that order; junction bases with no gene match: 13. The CDR3 runs to 16 residues. CDR3 loop: CATGTLAGVPDNEQFF. CDR3 coding DNA: TGTGCCACTGGGACACTAGCGGGAGTTCCCGACAATGAGCAGTTCTTC.

The rearrangement links TRBV20-1 to TRBJ1-5; D is unresolved. Germline assignment: CDR1 DFQATT and CDR2 SNEGSKA (reference sequence). Trimming shortened V by 3 bases and J by 0 bases, and 6 bases separated the two germline ends. The CDR3 sequence is 13 residues long. CDR3 coding DNA: TGCAGTGCTAGTGAGTATAGCAATCAGCCCCAGCATTTT. The encoded protein is CSASEYSNQPQHF.

V usage is TRBV19 and J usage is TRBJ2-1; 9 positions match TRBD1. CDR1 is LNHDA, CDR2 SQIVND, per germline (reference sequence). This CDR3 spans 14 amino acids. The V gene end was trimmed by 3 bases and the J gene end by 5 bases; junction bases not matched to a gene: 2. CDR3 residues: CASSMGDRDNEQFF. Written as DNA, the CDR3 is TGTGCCAGTAGTATGGGGGACAGGGACAATGAGCAGTTCTTC.

The chain employs TRBV4-2 and TRBJ2-1; D is uncertain. The CDR3 covers 12 residues. CDR1 LGHNA and CDR2 YNFKEQ come from the germline V gene. Trimming left V 0 bases short and J 8 bases short, with 5 bases between. The CDR3 loop reads CASSQDTDEQFF. CDR3 coding DNA: TGTGCCAGCAGCCAAGATACGGATGAGCAGTTCTTC.